These 5 T cell receptor beta chains came from one sample sequenced in a study of blood T cells in healthy people across ages. Through a sample-barcoded 5' primer and a J-beta primer mix, a second PCR was run for about 6 to 12 cycles. TCRdb re-derived calls from the 5' RACE reads in MiXCR, one entry per CDR3 protein. The sample includes approximately 670,000 distinct CDR3 sequences, 40% to 45% of them seen just once. The sample taken for sequencing was blood. The source of these receptors is an older man in good health.

The chain carries TRBV5-5 and TRBJ2-7; no clear D gene. The J call may be wrong; the DNA end is better matched by TRBJ2-5. Germline CDR1 is SGHKS and CDR2 is YYEKEE (reference sequence). This CDR3 has 13 amino acids. CDR3 coding DNA: TGTGCCAGCAGATGGTCATTAGGGGAGACCCAGTACTTC. This translates into CASRWSLGETQYF.

This rearrangement joins TRBV29-1 to TRBJ1-2, with 8 bases aligning to TRBD1. The CDR3 covers 14 residues. Germline V lookup: CDR1 SQVTM, CDR2 ANQGSEA. The ends lost 2 bases at V and 7 bases at J; junction bases unmatched: 9. Here the CDR3 DNA reads TGCAGCGTTGAACAGGGGGCGATTATAGGTGGCTACACCTTC. Translating gives CSVEQGAIIGGYTF.

This clonotype came up a few times. V gene TRBV29-1 combines with J gene TRBJ2-7; TRBD1 matches 7 bases. Germline-derived CDR1 and CDR2 are SQVTM and ANQGSEA. The V segment lost 8 bases and the J segment 0 bases; nucleotides outside the gene matches: 7. The CDR3 loop spans 13 amino acids. CDR3: CSFQTGNSYEQYF. DNA of the CDR3: TGCAGCTTTCAGACAGGGAACTCCTACGAGCAGTACTTC.

The chain uses TRBV5-1 and TRBJ2-2; D is perhaps TRBD1 (5 bases). Germline CDR1 SGHRS, CDR2 YFSETQ. Trimming took off 0 bases at V and 0 bases at J, with 12 bases between the two ends. The CDR3 covers 17 residues. DNA of the CDR3: TGCGCCAGCAGCTTGGGGGGCACACTCCCGAACACCGGGGAGCTGTTTTTT. Translating it yields CASSLGGTLPNTGELFF.

The chain links TRBV12-3 or TRBV12-4 to TRBJ2-1; D unclear. The V and J ends lost 7 bases and 7 bases respectively, with 20 bases between them. The CDR3 consists of 15 residues. The CDR3 reads CASKRSTGEGNEQFF. CDR3 in DNA: TGTGCCAGCAAGAGGTCTACTGGGGAAGGTAATGAGCAGTTCTTC.